In this sample, the clone carrying this TCR beta chain turned up many times. Its antigen is currently unknown. Trimming shortened V by 4 bases and J by 6 bases, and 15 bases separated the two germline ends. The V gene's germline CDR1 is MNHEY and CDR2 SVGEGT. The CDR3 totals 14 residues. The sample comes from a study of CD8 T cells in ankylosing spondylitis. Findings and limits, study-wide: Some of these motif variants have turned up before, in reports on reactive arthritis synovial fluid and blood. Disease-linked clones displayed a CD8+ phenotype and appeared relatively rarely in peripheral blood. What seemed typical of ankylosing spondylitis blood was a TCR beta motif built from roughly 8 highly homologous variants. According to the report, clones linked to the disease were significantly enriched in matched synovial fluid samples taken from ankylosing spondylitis patients.

Quantitative 5'-RACE with molecular barcodes produced the TCR beta libraries. TCRdb re-analysed the 5' RACE reads in MiXCR, keeping a single row per CDR3 protein. The sample yields approximately 520,000 distinct CDR3 sequences, about 5.4% seen once. The receptor was derived from a male donor with ankylosing spondylitis. Sequencing input: blood, either unsorted or a sorted T cell fraction (not recorded which). The chain is built from TRBV6-2 or TRBV6-3 and TRBJ1-1; D remains ambiguous. The CDR3 is CASSSSPRGSEAFF. CDR3 nucleotides: TGTGCCAGCAGTTCGTCCCCGCGGGGTTCTGAAGCTTTCTTT.